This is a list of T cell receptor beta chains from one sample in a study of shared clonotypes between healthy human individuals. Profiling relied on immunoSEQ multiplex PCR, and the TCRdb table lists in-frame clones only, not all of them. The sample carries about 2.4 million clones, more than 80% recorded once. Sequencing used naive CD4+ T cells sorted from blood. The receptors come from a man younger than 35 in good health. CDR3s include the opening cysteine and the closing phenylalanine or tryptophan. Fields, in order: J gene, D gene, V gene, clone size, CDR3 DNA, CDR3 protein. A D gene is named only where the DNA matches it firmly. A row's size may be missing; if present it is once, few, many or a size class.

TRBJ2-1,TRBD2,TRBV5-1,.,TGCGCCAGCAGCTTGGGTAGCGGGAGAACCAATGAGCAGTTCTTC,CASSLGSGRTNEQFF
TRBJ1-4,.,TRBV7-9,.,TGTGCCAGCAGCTTGGGGGCAGGCGGGGGTGAAAAACTGTTTTTT,CASSLGAGGGEKLFF
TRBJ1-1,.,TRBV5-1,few,TGCGCCAGCAGCTTGGGGGTGGACCGCCCGAACACTGAAGCTTTCTTT,CASSLGVDRPNTEAFF
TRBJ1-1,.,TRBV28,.,TGTGCCAGCAGTTCACGGACAGACCCTAAGATGAACACTGAAGCTTTCTTT,CASSSRTDPKMNTEAFF
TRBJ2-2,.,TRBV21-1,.,TGTGCCAGCAGCAAAGAAGACAGGGCGGTTCCCGGGGAGCTGTTTTTT,CASSKEDRAVPGELFF
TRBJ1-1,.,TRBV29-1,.,TGCAGCGTTTCCGACAGAGTTAACACTGAAGCTTTCTTT,CSVSDRVNTEAFF
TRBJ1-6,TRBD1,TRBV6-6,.,TGTGCCAGCGCCAGGGGGCCGGAAAGGGGTTCACCCCTCCACTTT,CASARGPERGSPLHF
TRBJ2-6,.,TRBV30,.,TGTGCCTGGGACCGGGGGTCCACCGTCCTGACTTTC,CAWDRGSTVLTF
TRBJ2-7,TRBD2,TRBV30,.,TGTGCCTCTACCGGGACGGGGGGGTACGAGCAGTACTTC,CASTGTGGYEQYF
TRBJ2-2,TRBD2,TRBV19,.,TGTGCCAGTAGTATAGGGGCTAGCGGGACCCCCGGGGAGCTGTTTTTT,CASSIGASGTPGELFF
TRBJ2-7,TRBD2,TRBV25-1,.,TGTGCCAGCAGTGATGTAGCGGGGGGGTTTTACGAGCAGTACTTC,CASSDVAGGFYEQYF
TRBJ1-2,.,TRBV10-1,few,TGCGCCAGCAGCGAGTCCGGGGACGTTTATGGCTACACCTTC,CASSESGDVYGYTF
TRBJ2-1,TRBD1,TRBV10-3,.,TGTGCCATCAGTGCACAGGGGGCTAGCGAGCAGTTCTTC,CAISAQGASEQFF
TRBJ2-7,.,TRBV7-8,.,TGTGCCAGCAGCTTCTCGGGACGCGAGCAGTACTTC,CASSFSGREQYF
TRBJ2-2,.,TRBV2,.,TGTGCCAGCTCAGTGGGGCTAGAGTTCTTTGGTCTCGGGGAGCTGTTTTTT,CASSVGLEFFGLGELFF
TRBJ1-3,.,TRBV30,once,TGTGCCTGGACCAGTGGACAGATCACCTCTGGAAACACCATATATTTT,CAWTSGQITSGNTIYF
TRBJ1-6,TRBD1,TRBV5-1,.,TGCGCCAGCTCACAGGGGGCAGATAATTCACCCCTCCACTTT,CASSQGADNSPLHF
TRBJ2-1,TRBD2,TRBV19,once,TGTGCCAGTAGCCTCCTAGCGGGGGCCTACAATGAGCAGTTCTTC,CASSLLAGAYNEQFF
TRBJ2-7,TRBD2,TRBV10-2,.,TGCGCCAGCAGTGAGAGGCTAGCGGGAGTCTACGAGCAGTACTTC,CASSERLAGVYEQYF
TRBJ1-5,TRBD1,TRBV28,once,TGTGCCAGCAGCCGAGGGACAGGGGGTAATCAGCCCCAGCATTTT,CASSRGTGGNQPQHF
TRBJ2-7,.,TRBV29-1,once,TGCAGCGTTGATCGGGGGGCGAACTCCTACGAGCAGTACTTC,CSVDRGANSYEQYF
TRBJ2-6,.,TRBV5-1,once,TGCGCCAGCAGCCCCGGGCCTCAGGGCTCTGGGGCCAACGTCCTGACTTTC,CASSPGPQGSGANVLTF
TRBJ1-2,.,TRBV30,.,TGTGCCTGGAGTGTCGGAAACAGTTTCTATGGCTACACCTTC,CAWSVGNSFYGYTF
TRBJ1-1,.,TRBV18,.,TGTGCCAGCTCACCGGGTTGGGACACTGAAGCTTTCTTT,CASSPGWDTEAFF
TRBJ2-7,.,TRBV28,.,TGTGCCAGCAGTCCGCCCAGAAGGTACGAGCAGTACTTC,CASSPPRRYEQYF
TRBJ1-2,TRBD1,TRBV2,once,TGTGCCAGCGCGGACAGGGCGGTGCGGGGCTACACCTTC,CASADRAVRGYTF
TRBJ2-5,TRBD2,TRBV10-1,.,TGCGCCAGCAGTGAGCTAGCGGGAGATGAGACCCAGTACTTC,CASSELAGDETQYF
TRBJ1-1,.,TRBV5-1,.,TGCGCCAGCAGCTTGGCCCCCAGGGAGAACACTGAAGCTTTCTTT,CASSLAPRENTEAFF
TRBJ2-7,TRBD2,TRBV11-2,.,TGTGCCAGCACCCTAGCGGGGGTGAGCTCCTACGAGCAGTACTTC,CASTLAGVSSYEQYF
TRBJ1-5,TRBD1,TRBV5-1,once,TGCGCCAGCAGCTTGGGCTCGGACAGGGTGAATCAGCCCCAGCATTTT,CASSLGSDRVNQPQHF
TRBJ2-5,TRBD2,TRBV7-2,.,TGTGCCAGCAGCCCCCAACTAGCGGGAGTGGAGACCCAGTACTTC,CASSPQLAGVETQYF
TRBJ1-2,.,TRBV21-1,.,TGTGCCAGCAGCAAAGATAGGGACAGACTAACTAACTATGGCTACACCTTC,CASSKDRDRLTNYGYTF
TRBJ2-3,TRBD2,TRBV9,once,TGTGCCAGCAGCGGTAGCGGGATTAGCACAGATACGCAGTATTTT,CASSGSGISTDTQYF
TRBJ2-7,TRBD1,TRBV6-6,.,TGTGCCAGCGGAAACCCGGGACAGGGATACGAGCAGTACTTC,CASGNPGQGYEQYF
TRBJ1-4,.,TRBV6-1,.,TGTGCCAGCAGGTGGGGGAAAGATGCTGAAAAACTGTTTTTT,CASRWGKDAEKLFF
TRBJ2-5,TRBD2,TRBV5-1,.,TGCGCCAGGGGTATGGGTGGTGCGGGGGTGAAAGAAGAGACCCAGTACTTC,CARGMGGAGVKEETQYF
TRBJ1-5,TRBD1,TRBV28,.,TGTGCCAGCAGCAAGACAGGGGGCGGCAATCAGCCCCAGCATTTT,CASSKTGGGNQPQHF
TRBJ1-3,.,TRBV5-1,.,TGCGCCAGCAGCTCTGACGCCAGCTCTGGAAACACCATATATTTT,CASSSDASSGNTIYF
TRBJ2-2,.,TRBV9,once,TGTGCCAGCAGCGTAGAACAGTGGACCGGGGAGCTGTTTTTT,CASSVEQWTGELFF
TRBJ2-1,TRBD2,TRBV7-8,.,TGTGCCAGCAGCTTAGCGCTTTCTAGCGGGGGGGGGCACTACAATGAGCAGTTCTTC,CASSLALSSGGGHYNEQFF
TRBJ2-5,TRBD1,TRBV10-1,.,TGCGCCAGCAGTGAAGGGACAGGTATTTGGACCCAGTACTTC,CASSEGTGIWTQYF
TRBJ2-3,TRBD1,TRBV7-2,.,TGTGCCAGCAGCGCAGTCTCAGGGGGCGTTGGAGATACGCAGTATTTT,CASSAVSGGVGDTQYF
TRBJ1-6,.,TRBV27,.,TGTGCCAGCAGTCAAGGACCGAATTCACCCCTCCACTTT,CASSQGPNSPLHF
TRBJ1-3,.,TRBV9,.,TGTGCCAGCACTGGTCCCAGCTCTGGAAACACCATATATTTT,CASTGPSSGNTIYF
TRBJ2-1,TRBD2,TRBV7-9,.,TGTGCCAGCAGCTCCACGGGACTAGATATCAATGAGCAGTTCTTC,CASSSTGLDINEQFF
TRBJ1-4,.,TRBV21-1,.,TGTGCCAGCAGCGTAGGGGGGGCATGTAATGAAAAACTGTTTTTT,CASSVGGACNEKLFF
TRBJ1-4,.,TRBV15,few,TGTGCCACCAGCAGAGATAGGGGGTATGAAAAACTGTTTTTT,CATSRDRGYEKLFF
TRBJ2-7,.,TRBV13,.,TGTGCCAGCGGACGAGGAGGGAGCTACGAGCAGTACTTC,CASGRGGSYEQYF
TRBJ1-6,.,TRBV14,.,TGTGCCAGCAGCTCCGGGGGGACCCTCCACTTT,CASSSGGTLHF
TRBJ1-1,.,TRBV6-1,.,TGTGCCAGCAGTGAAGCGCGGGGGAAAGCTTTCTTT,CASSEARGKAFF
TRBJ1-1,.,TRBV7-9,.,TGTGCCAGCAGAAAGGGAGCTGGGGTATCTGCTTTCTTT,CASRKGAGVSAFF
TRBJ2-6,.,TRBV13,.,TGTGCCAGCAGCCTGCGGGCTGGGGCCAACGTCCTGACTTTC,CASSLRAGANVLTF
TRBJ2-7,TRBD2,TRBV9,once,TGTGCCAGCAGCGTAGGTACTAGCGGGGGGTATTCCGAGCAGTACTTC,CASSVGTSGGYSEQYF
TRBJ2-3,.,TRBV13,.,TGTGCCAGCAGCCACTGGGACGGGAAGATTTCAGATACGCAGTATTTT,CASSHWDGKISDTQYF
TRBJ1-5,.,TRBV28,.,TGTGCCAGCAGTTTAACCCCAAATCAGCCCCAGCATTTT,CASSLTPNQPQHF